The 15 T cell receptor beta chains reported below all come from one sample, sequenced in a study of blood T cell repertoires in COVID-19. Only in-frame clones appear in the TCRdb table, and some are missing; sequencing was by immunoSEQ multiplex PCR. The sample has tens of thousands of clones, approximately 80% seen once. The sequencing sample was made of peripheral blood. Receptors were obtained from a woman aged 60-75 years with acute or convalescent COVID-19.

The chain joins TRBV25-1 to TRBJ1-2, with 7 bases aligning to TRBD1. The CDR3 is 13 residues long. The trim removed 9 bases at V and 0 bases at J, leaving 4 bases unmatched. Per the germline V gene, CDR1 is MGHDK and CDR2 is SYGVNS. CDR3 DNA: TGTGCCAGTCGACAGGGCCCTAACTATGGCTACACCTTC. Amino acid sequence: CASRQGPNYGYTF.

The CDR3 region has the DNA TGTGCCACCAGTGACTACGACAGGGGAATGACCGGGGAGCTGTTTTTT. Amino acid sequence: CATSDYDRGMTGELFF. V usage is TRBV24-1 and J usage is TRBJ2-2; 8 bases fit TRBD1. V lost 4 bases and J lost 5; bases outside the gene matches: 8. Germline CDR1 and CDR2: KGHDR and SFDVKD. The CDR3 spans 16 residues.

The chain links TRBV2 to TRBJ1-5; D ambiguous. This CDR3 contains 14 residues. The germline V gene has CDR1 SNHLY and CDR2 FYNNEI. The ends were cut back, 7 bases at V and 1 base at J, with 11 bases in the middle. The CDR3 sequence is CASTAVRSNQPQHF. The CDR3 DNA reads as TGTGCCAGCACTGCAGTTCGAAGCAATCAGCCCCAGCATTTT.

In this sample, this clone turned up many times. The rearrangement uses TRBV7-9 and TRBJ2-2; D is possibly TRBD1 (6 bases). V dropped 2 bases and J dropped 6 bases, with 25 bases sitting between them. Looked up from germline, CDR1 is SEHNR and CDR2 is FQNEAQ (reference sequence). The CDR3 consists of 19 residues. CDR3 bases: TGTGCCAGCAGCTTATCTGGGGATTATCGCCAAGGGGGACCCGGGGAGCTGTTTTTT. Amino acids: CASSLSGDYRQGGPGELFF. The variable domain in full, completed from reference TRBV7-9 and TRBJ2-2, reads DTGVSQNPRHKITKRGQNVTFRCDPISEHNRLYWYRQTLGQGPEFLTYFQNEAQLEKSRLLSDRFSAERPKGSFSTLEIQRTEQGDSAMYLCASSLSGDYRQGGPGELFFGEGSRLTVL.

The chain links TRBV5-1 to TRBJ2-1, with 7 bases matching TRBD2. Per the germline V gene, CDR1 is SGHRS and CDR2 is YFSETQ. V gave up 2 bases and J gave up 0 bases; unmatched junction bases: 5. The CDR3 runs 16 residues. Written as DNA, the CDR3 is TGCGCCAGCAGCTTAAGCGGGGCCAGCTCCTACAATGAGCAGTTCTTC. Protein sequence: CASSLSGASSYNEQFF.

The genes are TRBV19 and TRBJ2-4; perhaps TRBD2 as D (6 bases). Looked up from germline, CDR1 is LNHDA and CDR2 is SQIVND (reference sequence). V was shortened by 4 bases and J by 3 bases, with 10 bases between the two germline ends. This CDR3 is built from 14 residues. The CDR3 sequence is CASSRGDGKNIQYF. Written as DNA, the CDR3 is TGTGCCAGTAGTAGGGGGGACGGCAAAAACATTCAGTACTTC.

V is TRBV24-1 and J is TRBJ1-5, with a tentative D call TRBD1 (5 bases). The germline V and J ends were trimmed by 0 bases and 1 base, with 6 bases remaining between them. Germline V gene data show CDR1 as KGHDR and CDR2 as SFDVKD. The CDR3 sequence is 15 residues long. The CDR3 nucleotides are TGTGCCACCAGTGATTTGCAGGGAAGCAATCAGCCCCAGCATTTT. It translates to CATSDLQGSNQPQHF.

In DNA form, the CDR3 reads TGCGCCAGCAGCCAAGTGTTGGGACAGATACAGCCCCAGCATTTT. Translated: CASSQVLGQIQPQHF. This rearrangement joins TRBV4-1 to TRBJ1-5; 7 bases fit TRBD1. The germline CDR1 and CDR2 sequences are MGHRA and YSYEKL. The V gene end was trimmed by 1 base and the J gene end by 7 bases; junction bases not matched to a gene: 7. The CDR3 has 15 amino acids.

This sequence joins TRBV18 and TRBJ1-3; TRBD1 is a possible D gene (6 bases). This CDR3 comprises 16 residues. V lost 1 base to trimming and J lost 0 bases, with 10 bases between them. From germline, CDR1 is KGHSH and CDR2 LQKENI. The CDR3 is CASSPQQGHSGNTIYF. In DNA form, the CDR3 reads TGTGCCAGCTCACCACAACAGGGCCACTCTGGAAACACCATATATTTT.

As to this clone: Because the CDR3's place on the DNA is in doubt, the DNA is left out and the CDR3 is given as listed by TCRdb. The chain employs TRBV5-1 and TRBJ1-2. From its first to its last residue, the CDR3 has 17 amino acids. The germline CDR1 and CDR2 sequences are SGHRS and YFSETQ. This CDR3 reads CASSSGQAGAIDYGYTF.

V usage is TRBV6-5 and J usage is TRBJ2-5, with TRBD1 matching 9 bases. This CDR3 is built from 15 residues. Per germline, CDR1 MNHEY and CDR2 SVGAGI. V lost 6 bases, J lost 5 bases, and 10 bases stayed unmatched. CDR3 coding DNA: TGTGCCAGCAGCGACAGGGGGAAAAGCAAGGAGACCCAGTACTTC. Its protein product is CASSDRGKSKETQYF.

The V gene is TRBV24-1, the J gene TRBJ2-5; 11 positions match TRBD2. The CDR3 spans 18 residues. The germline V gene encodes CDR1 KGHDR and CDR2 SFDVKD. V shed 1 base, J shed 2 bases, and the junction held 8 bases outside the gene matches. The CDR3 nucleotides read TGTGCCACCAGTGATTTCATTTTGACTAGCGGGGCTCAAGAGACCCAGTACTTC. Translation: CATSDFILTSGAQETQYF.

V gene TRBV20-1 combines with J gene TRBJ1-3; a weak D match, TRBD1 (5 bases). Germline V gives CDR1 DFQATT, CDR2 SNEGSKA (reference sequence). The CDR3 spans 15 residues. V lost 3 bases and J lost 0, with 12 bases in between. This CDR3 reads CSASGGLLSGNTIYF. The CDR3 DNA follows: TGCAGTGCTAGTGGGGGACTACTCTCTGGAAACACCATATATTTT.

The chain links TRBV6-5 to TRBJ2-1, with 8 bases identical to TRBD1. The CDR3 extends over 15 amino acids. CDR1 MNHEY and CDR2 SVGAGI come from the germline V gene. With V trimmed by 6 bases and J by 6 bases, 10 bases remained unmatched. The CDR3 nucleotides are TGTGCCAGCAGGCGGGGACAGGACCCCTCCAATGAGCAGTTCTTC. This sequence encodes CASRRGQDPSNEQFF.

V usage is TRBV24-1 and J usage is TRBJ2-3; 8 bases are a match to TRBD2. Looked up from germline, CDR1 is KGHDR and CDR2 is SFDVKD. The CDR3 runs 17 residues. V lost 5 bases and J lost 5; bases outside the gene matches: 14. CDR3 DNA: TGTGCCACCAGTGCCGCCTACCGGGGGGGCCTCGGAGATACGCAGTATTTT. It translates to CATSAAYRGGLGDTQYF.